These 4 T cell receptor beta chains were all obtained from the same sample, sequenced in a study of T-cell memory formation after mild COVID-19. Each CDR3 protein gets one entry after TCRdb re-called the 5' RACE reads with MiXCR. The sample shows 470,000 or so distinct CDR3 sequences, about 20% of them seen only once. The sample consisted of PBMCs or a T cell subset sorted from them (not recorded which). All receptors come from an adult woman who had mild COVID-19 (a few samples of this study predate the infection). Cell type and time point are not known.

The chain joins TRBV7-2 to TRBJ2-7, with D tentatively TRBD1 (6 bases). The CDR3 consists of 15 residues. CDR1 is SGHTA and CDR2 is FQGNSA in the germline V gene. V was shortened by 2 bases and J by 4 bases, with 15 bases between the two germline ends. The CDR3 region is CASSLLDRSGYEQYF. CDR3 DNA sequence: TGTGCCAGCAGCTTACTTGACAGGTCCGGTTACGAGCAGTACTTC. Complete variable domain (other parts from reference TRBV7-2 and TRBJ2-7): GAGVSQSPSNKVTEKGKDVELRCDPISGHTALYWYRQSLGQGLEFLIYFQGNSAPDKSGLPSDRFSAERTGGSVSTLTIQRTQQEDSAVYLCASSLLDRSGYEQYFGPGTRLTVT.

The V gene is TRBV25-1, the J gene TRBJ2-7, with unresolved D. Per germline, CDR1 MGHDK and CDR2 SYGVNS. V lost 1 base and J 4 bases, leaving 14 bases between the germline ends. CDR3 size: 15 residues. The CDR3 spells CASSESEDKTYEQYF. The CDR3 nucleotides read TGTGCCAGCAGTGAATCCGAAGACAAAACGTACGAGCAGTACTTC.

This clonotype was detected a few times. This chain joins TRBV7-2 and TRBJ2-1; 10 nucleotides line up with TRBD2. The CDR3 is made up of 13 amino acids. V lost 5 bases and J lost 12; bases outside the gene matches: 7. The germline V gene encodes CDR1 SGHTA and CDR2 FQGNSA. CDR3 coding DNA: TGTGCCAGCAGCCGTTTAGCGGGAGGATTGCAGTTCTTC. Translating gives CASSRLAGGLQFF.

This clonotype was detected ten times or more. The chain uses TRBV24-1 and TRBJ2-5; 9 bases fit TRBD1. Germline CDR1 KGHDR, CDR2 SFDVKD. The ends lost 3 bases at V and 1 base at J; junction bases unmatched: 5. The CDR3 sequence is 16 residues long. This CDR3 is CATSDGTGGPQETQYF. In DNA form, the CDR3 reads TGTGCCACCAGTGATGGTACAGGGGGCCCCCAAGAGACCCAGTACTTC.